This TCR beta chain derives from a study of T cells after yellow fever vaccination. At the level of the study: Preparation used SMART-Seq v4 Ultra Low Input for the low-cell-number fractions.

A process of 5'RACE template switching, which added a universal primer site and UMIs, was used to make TCR cDNA. TCRdb reanalysed the 5' RACE reads using MiXCR and keeps one entry per CDR3 protein. The sample yields a few hundred thousand distinct CDR3 sequences, about 15% seen once. General study results and limits: Contaminants from the bulk population, in the form of abundant clonotypes, could be found in FACS-sorted repertoires. The booster response re-showed most primary clones: 95% to 96% CD4, approximately 90% CD8.

This clonotype was found many times. Its antigen is unidentified. J lost 5 bases, V lost 2 bases, and 11 bases had no gene match. Germline CDR1 SEHNR, CDR2 FQNEAQ (reference sequence). This CDR3 spans 16 amino acids. Sequenced material: PBMCs, taken about 5 days after the first yellow fever vaccination. The V call is TRBV7-9, the J call TRBJ2-5; 7 bases are shared with TRBD1. This receptor was identified in a man aged 18 to 29 who received the YFV17D yellow fever vaccine. The CDR3 loop is CASSLLRDLGGETQYF. In DNA form, the CDR3 reads TGTGCCAGCAGCTTATTAAGGGATCTAGGGGGCGAGACCCAGTACTTC.